One sample yielded the 6 T cell receptor beta chains listed below, sequenced in a study of neoadjuvant anti-PD-1 for oral cavity cancer. Sequencing was performed with immunoSEQ multiplex PCR; in TCRdb, only in-frame clones are kept and a portion is missing. Found here are over 8,500 clones, over 50% of them singletons; the top ten hold roughly 8.7%. The sequenced sample was tumor tissue, obtained before nivolumab (anti-PD-1) treatment. The source is a person aged 35-79 years with oral cavity squamous cell carcinoma.

The J gene is TRBJ1-1, the V gene TRBV10-3; TRBD1 matches 9 bases. Germline CDR1 and CDR2: ENHRY and SYGVKD. Germline trimming cut 0 bases from V and 5 bases from J; bases unmatched to any gene: 10. This CDR3 is built from 17 residues. This CDR3 reads CAISESWGTGSGTEAFF. CDR3 DNA: TGTGCCATCAGTGAGTCTTGGGGGACAGGGTCGGGGACTGAAGCTTTCTTT.

V usage is TRBV6-1 and J usage is TRBJ2-6, with D tentatively TRBD2 (5 bases). Germline V gene sequence: CDR1 MNHNS, CDR2 SASEGT. Trimming stripped 7 bases from V and 0 bases from J, with 7 bases between. The CDR3 covers 14 residues. The CDR3 coding sequence is TGTGCCAGCAAAGCGGACTCTGGGGCCAACGTCCTGACTTTC. Residues: CASKADSGANVLTF.

The chain recombines TRBV14 with TRBJ2-1; D is unresolved. The V gene's germline CDR1 is SGHDN and CDR2 FVKESK. The ends were cut back, 2 bases at V and 9 bases at J, with 11 bases in the middle. This CDR3 comprises 13 residues. The CDR3 spells CASSQLSMTEQFF. The CDR3 nucleotides read TGTGCCAGCAGCCAACTTAGTATGACTGAGCAGTTCTTC. Variable domain in full (rest from reference TRBV14 and TRBJ2-1): EAGVTQFPSHSVIEKGQTVTLRCDPISGHDNLYWYRRVMGKEIKFLLHFVKESKQDESGMPNNRFLAERTGGTYSTLKVQPAELEDSGVYFCASSQLSMTEQFFGPGTRLTVL.

V and J are TRBV6-6 and TRBJ1-2, with D perhaps TRBD1 (6 bases). CDR1 is MNHNY and CDR2 is SVGAGI in the germline V gene (reference sequence). This CDR3 has 13 amino acids. V was pared by 5 bases and J by 7 bases, with 14 bases between. The CDR3 nucleotides read TGTGCCAGCAGTCTTCAGGGGATCGGTGGCTACACCTTC. This sequence encodes CASSLQGIGGYTF.

This chain joins TRBV5-4 and TRBJ2-7; 7 bases are shared with TRBD1. The ends lost 0 bases at V and 0 bases at J; junction bases unmatched: 6. Germline V gene sequence: CDR1 SGHNT, CDR2 YYREEE (reference sequence). This CDR3 contains 16 residues. CDR3 amino acids: CASSLAYGTASYEQYF. DNA for the CDR3: TGTGCCAGCAGCTTGGCCTACGGGACAGCCTCCTACGAGCAGTACTTC. Looking up the rest from reference TRBV5-4 and TRBJ2-7 gives the full variable domain: ETGVTQSPTHLIKTRGQQVTLRCSSQSGHNTVSWYQQALGQGPQFIFQYYREEENGRGNFPPRFSGLQFPNYSSELNVNALELDDSALYLCASSLAYGTASYEQYFGPGTRLTVT.

This clone was seen only once. The chain recombines TRBV20-1 with TRBJ1-4; D is unclear. Trimming stripped 6 bases from V and 6 bases from J, with 8 bases between. Germline V CDR1 and CDR2: DFQATT, SNEGSKA (reference sequence). This CDR3 comprises 11 residues. DNA of the CDR3: TGCAGTGCAACCACGTATGAAAAACTGTTTTTT. Translating gives CSATTYEKLFF.